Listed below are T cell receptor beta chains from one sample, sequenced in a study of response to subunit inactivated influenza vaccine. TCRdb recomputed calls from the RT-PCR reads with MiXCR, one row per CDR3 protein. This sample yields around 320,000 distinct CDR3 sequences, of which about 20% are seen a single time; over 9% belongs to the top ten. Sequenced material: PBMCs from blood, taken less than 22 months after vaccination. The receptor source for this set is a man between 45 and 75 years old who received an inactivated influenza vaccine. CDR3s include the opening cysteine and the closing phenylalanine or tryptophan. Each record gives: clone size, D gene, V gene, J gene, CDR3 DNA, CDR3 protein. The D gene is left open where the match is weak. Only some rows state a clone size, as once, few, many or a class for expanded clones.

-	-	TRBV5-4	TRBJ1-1	TGTGCCAGCAGCTTGAGCCGGGGTGCGAACACTGAAGCTTTCTTT	CASSLSRGANTEAFF
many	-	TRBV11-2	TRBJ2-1	TGTGCCAGCAGCTTAGTCTACAATGAGCAGTTCTTC	CASSLVYNEQFF
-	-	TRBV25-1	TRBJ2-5	TGTGCCAGCAGTGAATTAGGGGGACGGATAGAGACCCAGTACTTC	CASSELGGRIETQYF
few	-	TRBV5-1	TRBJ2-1	TGCGCCAGCAGTACTCCGGGACACTATTACAATGAGCAGTTCTTC	CASSTPGHYYNEQFF
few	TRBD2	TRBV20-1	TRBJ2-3	TGCAGTGCTAGAGACCTACTAGCGGGGGGTACAGATACGCAGTATTTT	CSARDLLAGGTDTQYF
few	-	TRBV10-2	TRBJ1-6	TGCGCCAGCAGTTTCACCCGGGATTCTAATTCACCCCTCCACTTT	CASSFTRDSNSPLHF
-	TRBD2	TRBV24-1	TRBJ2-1	TGTGCCACCAGTGATGGGACTAGCGGGAACTCCTACAATGAGCAGTTCTTC	CATSDGTSGNSYNEQFF
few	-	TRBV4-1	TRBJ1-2	TGCGCCAGCAGCCAAAGCCGACAGAATTCCTATGGCTACACCTTC	CASSQSRQNSYGYTF
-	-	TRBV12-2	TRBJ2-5	TGTGCAAGTCGTCACCCGACTAGCGACCAAGAGACCCAGTACTTC	CASRHPTSDQETQYF
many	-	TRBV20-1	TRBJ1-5	TGCAGTGCAAGAGAAACAGGGTATAGCAATCAGCCCCAGCATTTT	CSARETGYSNQPQHF
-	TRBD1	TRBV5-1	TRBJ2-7	TGCGCCAGCAGCTCGACAGGGATCCACGAGCAGTACTTC	CASSSTGIHEQYF
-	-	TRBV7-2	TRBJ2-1	TGTGCCAGCAGCTTATCGACCAGTGGGCCCAAAGAGCAGTTCTTC	CASSLSTSGPKEQFF
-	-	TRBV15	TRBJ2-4	TGTGCCACCAGCAGAAGGGGGGACGTAGTCCAGTACTTC	CATSRRGDVVQYF
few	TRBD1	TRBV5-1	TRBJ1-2	TGCGCCAGCAGCTTACAGGGGCCGGACGGCTACACCTTC	CASSLQGPDGYTF
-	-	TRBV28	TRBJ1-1	TGTGCCAGCAGTTTACCAGGAAGGACTGAAGCTTTCTTT	CASSLPGRTEAFF
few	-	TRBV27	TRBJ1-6	TGTGCCTGCCGGGGCGGGGGATATAATTCACCCCTCCACTTT	CACRGGGYNSPLHF
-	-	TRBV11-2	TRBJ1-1	TGTGCCAGCAGCTTAGCCTTGGGAGCGGGCACTGAAGCTTTCTTT	CASSLALGAGTEAFF
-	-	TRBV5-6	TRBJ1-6	TGTGCCAGCAGCTTCCTGGGAAATTCACCCCTCCACTTT	CASSFLGNSPLHF
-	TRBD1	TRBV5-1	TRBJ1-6	TGCGCCAGCAGCCCCCAATTGACAGGGGGCGATTCACCCCTCCACTTT	CASSPQLTGGDSPLHF
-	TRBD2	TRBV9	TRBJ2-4	TGTGCCAGCAGCGTAGTGGGCGGGAGAGATAATCAGTACTTC	CASSVVGGRDNQYF
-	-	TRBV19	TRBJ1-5	TGTGCCAGTAGTACCCAGGGCAGTCGATATAGCAATCAGCCCCAGCATTTT	CASSTQGSRYSNQPQHF
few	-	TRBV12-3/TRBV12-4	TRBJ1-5	TGTGCCAGCAGCCCGGGGACCGCCAGGCAGCCCCAGCATTTT	CASSPGTARQPQHF
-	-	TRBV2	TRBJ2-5	TGTGCCAGCAATACCCAGGGAAAAGAGACCCAGTACTTC	CASNTQGKETQYF
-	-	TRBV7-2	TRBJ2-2	TGTGCCAGCAGCTTAGCCGACCTCGGGGAGCTGTTTTTT	CASSLADLGELFF
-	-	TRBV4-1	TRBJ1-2	TGCGCCAGCAGCCAAGACAGGGGAGCCTATGGCTACACCTTC	CASSQDRGAYGYTF
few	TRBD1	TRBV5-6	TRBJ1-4	TGTGCCAGCAGCTCCCAGGGGGCGCATGAAAAACTGTTTTTT	CASSSQGAHEKLFF
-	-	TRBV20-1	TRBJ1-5	TGCAGTGCTAGAGTCTCCCGGGGGGACTCGCCCCAGCATTTT	CSARVSRGDSPQHF
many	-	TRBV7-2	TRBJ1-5	TGTGCCAGCAGCAGATCAGGGACGAGCAATCAGCCCCAGCATTTT	CASSRSGTSNQPQHF
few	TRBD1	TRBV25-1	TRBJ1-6	TGTGCCAGCAGTGCGCGGGACAGGGGGCCCCTCCACTTT	CASSARDRGPLHF
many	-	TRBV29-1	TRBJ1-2	TGCAGCGTTGAAGATATCGACAGGACCAACTATGGCTACACCTTC	CSVEDIDRTNYGYTF
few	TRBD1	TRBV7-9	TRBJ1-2	TGTGCCAGCAGCTCCTACTCCGACAGGGGGTATGGCTACACCTTC	CASSSYSDRGYGYTF
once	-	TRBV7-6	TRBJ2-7	TGTGCCAGCAGCTTAGCCCCCCTGCCCTACGAGCAGTACTTC	CASSLAPLPYEQYF
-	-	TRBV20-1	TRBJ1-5	TGCAGTGCTAGCGAGACAGCACATCAGCCCCAGCATTTT	CSASETAHQPQHF
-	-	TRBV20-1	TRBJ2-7	TGCAGTGCTAGTAAGGTTCCCTACGAGCAGTACTTC	CSASKVPYEQYF
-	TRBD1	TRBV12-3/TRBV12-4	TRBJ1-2	TGTGCCGGCAGTTTAGTCATGGGACAGTTGGGCTACACCTTC	CAGSLVMGQLGYTF
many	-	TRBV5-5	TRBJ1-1	TGTGCCAGCATCCAAAGAGGGATCAACACTGAAGCTTTCTTT	CASIQRGINTEAFF
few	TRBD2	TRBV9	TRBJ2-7	TGTGCCAGCAGCGTAGGTTTTAGCGGGATCTACGAGCAGTACTTC	CASSVGFSGIYEQYF
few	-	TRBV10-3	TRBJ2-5	TGTGCCATCAGGAAGGACTCTCAAGAGACCCAGTACTTC	CAIRKDSQETQYF
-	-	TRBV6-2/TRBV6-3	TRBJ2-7	TGTGCCAGCAGCCGAGAGTTACCCTACGAGCAGTACTTC	CASSRELPYEQYF
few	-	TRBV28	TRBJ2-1	TGTGCCAGCAGTTTCCCGAGCTCCTACAATGAGCAGTTCTTC	CASSFPSSYNEQFF
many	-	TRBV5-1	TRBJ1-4	TGCGCCAGCAGCTTGGCCGCGGGAAGAGAAAAACTGTTTTTT	CASSLAAGREKLFF
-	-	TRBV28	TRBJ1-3	TGTGCCAGCACCCCAGGAACGGGGAGGGCCGGAAACACCATATATTTT	CASTPGTGRAGNTIYF
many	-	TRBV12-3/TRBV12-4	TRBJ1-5	TGTGCCAGCAGTTTTCGGGGGGACCTATATAGCAATCAGCCCCAGCATTTT	CASSFRGDLYSNQPQHF
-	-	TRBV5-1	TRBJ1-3	TGCGCCAGCAGGCCGCACGACTCTGGAAACACCATATATTTT	CASRPHDSGNTIYF
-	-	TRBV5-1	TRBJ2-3	TGCGCCAGCAGCGCTGACAACACAGATACGCAGTATTTT	CASSADNTDTQYF
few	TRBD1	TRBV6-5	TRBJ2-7	TGTGCCAGCAGTTGGGACAGCCTGTACGAGCAGTACTTC	CASSWDSLYEQYF
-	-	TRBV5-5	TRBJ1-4	TGTGCCAGCAGCTTGGCCATGTGGACAACTAATGAAAAACTGTTTTTT	CASSLAMWTTNEKLFF
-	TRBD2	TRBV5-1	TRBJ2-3	TGCGCCAGCAGCGTCAGCGGGGGGGCGACGACAGATACGCAGTATTTT	CASSVSGGATTDTQYF
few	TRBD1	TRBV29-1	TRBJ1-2	TGCAGCGTAGGGACAGGGGGCGGCTATGGCTACACCTTC	CSVGTGGGYGYTF
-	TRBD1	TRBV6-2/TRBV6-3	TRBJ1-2	TGTGCCAGCAGATTTACAGGGGGGATCGGCTACACCTTC	CASRFTGGIGYTF
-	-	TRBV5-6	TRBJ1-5	TGTGCCAGCAGCTTGGGCCGCCTGGACCCTAGCAATCAGCCCCAGCATTTT	CASSLGRLDPSNQPQHF
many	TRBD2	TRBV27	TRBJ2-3	TGTGCCAGCAGTCCTCGGTTAGCCCTCGGGAGGGGCACAGATACGCAGTATTTT	CASSPRLALGRGTDTQYF